This paragraph reports one T cell receptor (beta chain). No antigen is known for it. Checkpoint therapy with ipilimumab 1 mg/kg began 14 to 28 days after transplant. Through week 26, nivolumab 3 mg/kg IV was given weeks 1, 4, 7, 10, then biweekly. The data were obtained in a study of ipilimumab plus nivolumab after autologous stem cell transplantation. Background on the study: Typical patient got roughly five ipilimumab doses and about eight nivolumab doses (median). Findings and limits, study-wide: TCR repertoire, Treg phenotype and gut microbiota reportedly support more study of this approach.

V was shortened by 5 bases and J by 5 bases, with 7 bases between the two germline ends. CDR1 is SGHVS, CDR2 FNYEAQ, per germline. This CDR3 contains 11 residues. Measured with immunoSEQ multiplex PCR; TCRdb has only the in-frame clones, and not every one. The sample records about 9,400 clones, roughly 71% being singletons. This TCR derives from a female donor with multiple myeloma. Source: PBMCs, taken in a trial of ipilimumab plus nivolumab as post-transplant consolidation. J is TRBJ2-7 and V is TRBV7-6; D is tentatively TRBD1 or TRBD2 (5 bases each). For the CDR3, the DNA is TGTGCCAGCAGCAGAGGGGACGAGCAGTACTTC. As protein: CASSRGDEQYF.